This record looks at one T cell receptor (beta chain) sequence and its context. Its antigen is unknown. Use of 60 Vbeta and 13 Jbeta primers characterized the PCR. Assay used: immunoSEQ multiplex PCR; TCRdb lists only in-frame clones, some missing. This sample has a few hundred thousand clones, with 70% to 80% found just once. This specimen comes from a study of cytomegalovirus exposure and HLA in healthy donors. The germline V and J ends were trimmed by 0 bases and 5 bases, with 8 bases remaining between them. Germline V gene sequence: CDR1 SGHNT, CDR2 YYREEE (reference sequence). The CDR3 sequence is 13 residues long. Findings and caveats of the study: A later analysis found most CMV-associated TCR beta chains apparently HLA-restricted.

The clonotype originates from a man in his forties or fifties in good health and CMV-seronegative. The chain employs TRBV5-4 and TRBJ2-5, with D unresolved. The sequencing sample was made of PBMCs. In DNA, the CDR3 is TGTGCCAGCAGCTTGGCCCTATGGGAGACCCAGTACTTC. This encodes CASSLALWETQYF.